Sequencing of this T cell receptor (beta chain) was carried out in a study of blood T cell repertoires in COVID-19. Study at large: Italy, Spain and the United States were the sources of the convalescent and acute COVID-19 samples.

Germline V gene data show CDR1 as MGHDK and CDR2 as SYGVNS. With V trimmed by 7 bases and J by 2 bases, 7 bases remained unmatched. This CDR3 is built from 14 residues. Using immunoSEQ multiplex PCR, the repertoire was profiled, and TCRdb retains in-frame clones only, with some absent. The table includes 95,000 to 150,000 clones, 87% detected once. Sequencing was carried out using peripheral blood. This receptor was identified in a woman aged 70-85 years with acute or convalescent COVID-19. This rearrangement joins TRBV25-1 to TRBJ2-7; 8 bases align to TRBD1. The CDR3: CASKDRVYPYEQYF. CDR3 nucleotides: TGTGCCAGCAAGGACAGGGTCTACCCCTACGAGCAGTACTTC.